This entry lists 5 T cell receptor beta chains sequenced from one sample in a study of long-term antiretroviral therapy in people with HIV (dated by TCRdb to between 2021 and 2022). The immunoSEQ hsTCRB v3.0 assay was used at survey level resolution to sequence the TRB variable region. The immuneACCESS repertoire file appears here via TCRdb, limited to in-frame rearrangements. These files lack a portion of the clones; in checked studies, under half of the deficit traces to unresolved V genes, and the cause of the others is not known. Across this sample there are over 15,000 clones, with roughly 72% seen only once. Approximately 16% of the sample comes from the top ten. The specimen was unsorted PBMCs, collected roughly 2.5 years before starting antiretroviral therapy. The source of these receptors is a woman aged 45-65 years with HIV.

This chain connects TRBV27 to TRBJ2-1; 16 nucleotides line up with TRBD2. Per germline, CDR1 MNHEY and CDR2 SMNVEV (reference sequence). J was trimmed by 5 bases and V by 5 bases; bases with no gene match: 6. This CDR3 has 17 amino acids. The CDR3 reads CASSPPGLAGGNNEQFF. CDR3 nucleotides: TGTGCCAGCAGTCCTCCGGGACTAGCGGGGGGGAACAATGAGCAGTTCTTC.

The chain uses TRBV27 and TRBJ1-2; no reliable D call. The ends were cut back, 3 bases at V and 5 bases at J, with 10 bases in the middle. Germline V gene data show CDR1 as MNHEY and CDR2 as SMNVEV (reference sequence). This CDR3 has 13 residues. CDR3 region: CASSFLGRYGYTF. CDR3 bases: TGTGCCAGCAGTTTTCTTGGCAGATATGGCTACACCTTC.

This chain links TRBV5-1 with TRBJ2-1; the D is unclear. Germline assignment: CDR1 SGHRS and CDR2 YFSETQ. The CDR3 totals 14 residues. The V end was cut by 0 bases, the J end by 6 bases, with 10 bases between. The CDR3 reads CASSLGLPGNEQFF. The CDR3 DNA follows: TGCGCCAGCAGCTTGGGACTGCCGGGCAATGAGCAGTTCTTC.

The chain links TRBV30 to TRBJ1-1, with D hard to call. CDR1 and CDR2 (germline): GTSNPN, SVGIG (reference sequence). The CDR3 has 14 residues. Trimming left V 2 bases short and J 4 bases short, with 14 bases between. CDR3: CAWSNLRGRTEAFF. The CDR3 coding sequence is TGTGCCTGGAGTAACCTACGGGGTCGCACTGAAGCTTTCTTT.

The V gene is TRBV20-1, the J gene TRBJ1-2; D possibly corresponds to TRBD1 (5 bases). The ends were cut back, 5 bases at V and 8 bases at J, with 12 bases in the middle. This CDR3 is built from 11 residues. The germline gives CDR1 DFQATT, CDR2 SNEGSKA (reference sequence). The CDR3 DNA is TGCAGTGCTCCACAGGTCTGGGGCTACACCTTC. Translated, it gives CSAPQVWGYTF.